This T cell receptor beta chain appears in the sequencing data of a study of CD8 T cells in Susac syndrome. Patients with Susac syndrome met diagnostic criteria defined recently for definite or probable disease. Germline-derived CDR1 and CDR2 are DFQATT and SNEGSKA (reference sequence). The CDR3 contains 12 residues. The V end lost 3 bases, the J end lost 10 bases, and 10 bases lay between the germline ends. General study points: The study conceded that its TCR sequencing and HLA analysis involved relatively few individuals.

To note about this clonotype: The antigen remains undetermined.

An amount of RNA that ranged from 0.5 to 1 ug was reverse transcribed with random hexamers. Amplification of TCR beta CDR3 across 54 Vbeta and 13 Jbeta was performed with immunoSEQ multiplex PCR. TCRdb itself ran the immunoSEQ multiplex PCR reads through MiXCR, one entry per CDR3 protein. The data show around 71,000 distinct CDR3 sequences, with 93% seen just once and less than 0.19% held by the top ten. The chain is built from TRBV20-1 and TRBJ1-6; TRBD1 is a possible D gene (6 bases). The source material was CD4+ T cells from PBMCs. This TCR derives from a human donor with Susac syndrome. CDR3 amino acids: CSARDSDSPLHF. The CDR3 bases are TGCAGTGCTAGGGACAGTGACTCACCCCTCCACTTT.